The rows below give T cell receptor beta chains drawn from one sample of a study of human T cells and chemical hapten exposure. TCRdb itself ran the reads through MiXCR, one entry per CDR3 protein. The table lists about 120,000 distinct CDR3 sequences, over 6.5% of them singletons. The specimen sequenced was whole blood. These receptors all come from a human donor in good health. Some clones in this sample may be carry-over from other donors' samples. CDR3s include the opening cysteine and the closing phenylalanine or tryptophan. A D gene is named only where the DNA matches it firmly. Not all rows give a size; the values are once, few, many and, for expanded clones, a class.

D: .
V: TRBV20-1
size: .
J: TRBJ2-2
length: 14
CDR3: CSAKAGTYTGELFF
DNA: TGCAGTGCTAAGGCGGGGACCTACACCGGGGAGCTGTTTTTT

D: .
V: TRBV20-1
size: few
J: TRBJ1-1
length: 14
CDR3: CSARGGTENTEAFF
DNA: TGCAGTGCTAGAGGGGGCACAGAGAACACTGAAGCTTTCTTT

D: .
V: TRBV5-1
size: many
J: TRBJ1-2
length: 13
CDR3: CASKQGLEDGYTF
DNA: TGCGCCAGTAAACAGGGCTTAGAAGATGGCTACACCTTC

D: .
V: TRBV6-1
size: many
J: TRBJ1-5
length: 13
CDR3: CASIRGEAQPQHF
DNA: TGTGCCAGCATTCGGGGGGAGGCTCAGCCCCAGCATTTT

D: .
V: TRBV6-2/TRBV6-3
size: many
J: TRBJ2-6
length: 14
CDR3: CASSQGAGANVLTF
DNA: TGTGCCAGCAGCCAGGGCGCCGGGGCCAACGTCCTGACTTTC

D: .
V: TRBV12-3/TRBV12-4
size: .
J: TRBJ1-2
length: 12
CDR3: CASSLRGARWAF
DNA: TGTGCCAGCAGTTTACGCGGGGCCCGATGGGCCTTC

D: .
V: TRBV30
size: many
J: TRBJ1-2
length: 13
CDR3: CAWSAGGTYGYTF
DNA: TGTGCCTGGAGTGCGGGGGGCACCTATGGCTACACCTTC

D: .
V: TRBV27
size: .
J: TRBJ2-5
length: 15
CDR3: CASSRSPGRQETQYF
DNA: TGTGCCAGCAGCCGATCTCCCGGGCGCCAAGAGACCCAGTACTTC

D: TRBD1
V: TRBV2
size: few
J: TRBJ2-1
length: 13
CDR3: CASRGQVYNEQFF
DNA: TGTGCCAGCAGGGGACAGGTTTACAATGAGCAGTTCTTC

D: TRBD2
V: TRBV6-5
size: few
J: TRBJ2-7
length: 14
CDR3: CASRGLQQTYEQYF
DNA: TGTGCCAGCAGGGGACTACAGCAGACCTACGAGCAGTACTTC

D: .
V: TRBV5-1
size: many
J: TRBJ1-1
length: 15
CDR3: CASSLAGGRHTEAFF
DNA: TGCGCCAGCAGCTTGGCCGGGGGACGACACACTGAAGCTTTCTTT

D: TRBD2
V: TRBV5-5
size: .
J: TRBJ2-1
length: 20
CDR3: CASSLILTSGGRSSYNEQFF
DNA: TGTGCCAGCAGCTTGATATTAACTAGCGGGGGGCGTAGCTCCTACAATGAGCAGTTCTTC

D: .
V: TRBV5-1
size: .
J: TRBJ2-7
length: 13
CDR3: CASSLESLDEQYF
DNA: TGCGCCAGCAGCTTGGAATCGCTCGACGAGCAGTACTTC

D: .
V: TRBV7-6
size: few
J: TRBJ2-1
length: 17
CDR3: CASSLGGGLSSYNEQFF
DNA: TGTGCCAGCAGCTTAGGAGGCGGGTTGAGCTCCTACAATGAGCAGTTCTTC

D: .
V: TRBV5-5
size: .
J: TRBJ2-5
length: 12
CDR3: CASSSIEETQYF
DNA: TGTGCCAGCAGCAGCATAGAGGAGACCCAGTACTTC

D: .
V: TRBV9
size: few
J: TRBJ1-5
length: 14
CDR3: CASSGTESNQPQHF
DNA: TGTGCCAGCAGCGGGACAGAGAGCAATCAGCCCCAGCATTTT

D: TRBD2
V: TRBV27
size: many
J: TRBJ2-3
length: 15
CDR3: CASKGWSGGADTQYF
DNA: TGTGCCAGCAAAGGGTGGAGCGGGGGGGCGGATACGCAGTATTTT

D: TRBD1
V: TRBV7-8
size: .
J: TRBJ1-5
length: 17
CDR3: CASSLGLRQGVNQPQHF
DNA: TGTGCCAGCAGCTTAGGACTCCGACAGGGGGTCAATCAGCCCCAGCATTTT

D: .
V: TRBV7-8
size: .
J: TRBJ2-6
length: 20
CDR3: CASSLAPLEGSLEGANVLTF
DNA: TGTGCCAGCAGCTTAGCCCCCCTGGAGGGTTCACTGGAAGGGGCCAACGTCCTGACTTTC

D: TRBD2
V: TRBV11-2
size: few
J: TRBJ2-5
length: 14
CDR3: CASRLLAGGRTQYF
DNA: TGTGCCAGCAGACTGCTAGCGGGAGGTAGAACCCAGTACTTC

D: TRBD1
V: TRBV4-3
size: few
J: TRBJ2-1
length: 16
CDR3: CASSQAWDREYNEQFF
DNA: TGCGCCAGCAGCCAGGCCTGGGACAGGGAGTACAATGAGCAGTTCTTC

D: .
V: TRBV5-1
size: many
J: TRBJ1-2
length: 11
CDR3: CASSLGGRPTF
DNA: TGCGCCAGCAGCTTGGGAGGGCGCCCCACCTTC

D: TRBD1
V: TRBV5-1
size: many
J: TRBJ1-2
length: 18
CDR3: CASSVFRHGTGGVYGYTF
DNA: TGCGCCAGCAGCGTCTTCCGTCACGGGACAGGGGGCGTCTATGGCTACACCTTC

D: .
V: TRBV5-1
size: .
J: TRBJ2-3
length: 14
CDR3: CASSWGTDTDTQYF
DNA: TGCGCCAGCAGTTGGGGAACAGACACAGATACGCAGTATTTT

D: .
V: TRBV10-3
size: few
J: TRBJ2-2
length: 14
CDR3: CAISEILDTGELFF
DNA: TGTGCCATCAGTGAAATTTTAGACACCGGGGAGCTGTTTTTT

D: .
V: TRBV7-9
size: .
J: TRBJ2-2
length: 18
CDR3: CASSLAFGTGLGTGELFF
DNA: TGTGCCAGCAGCTTAGCGTTTGGGACGGGTCTTGGCACCGGGGAGCTGTTTTTT

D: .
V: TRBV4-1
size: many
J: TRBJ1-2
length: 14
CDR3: CASSQIEGVSGYTF
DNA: TGCGCCAGCAGCCAGATTGAAGGGGTGAGTGGCTACACCTTC

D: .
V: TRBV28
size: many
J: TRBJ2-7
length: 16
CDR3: CASSSHPTHGPYEQYF
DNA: TGTGCCAGCAGTTCCCACCCGACCCATGGGCCCTACGAGCAGTACTTC

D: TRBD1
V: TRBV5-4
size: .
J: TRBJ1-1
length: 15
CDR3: CASSSGQGKNTEAFF
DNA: TGTGCCAGCAGCTCCGGACAGGGGAAGAACACTGAAGCTTTCTTT

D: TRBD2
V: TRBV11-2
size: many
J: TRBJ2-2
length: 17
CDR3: CASSSPLQRERFGELFF
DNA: TGTGCCAGCAGCTCCCCTTTGCAGCGGGAGAGGTTCGGGGAGCTGTTTTTT

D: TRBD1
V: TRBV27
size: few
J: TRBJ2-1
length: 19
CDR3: CASRPGLGRDSGSYNEQFF
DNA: TGTGCCAGCAGACCGGGATTAGGACGGGACAGTGGCTCCTACAATGAGCAGTTCTTC

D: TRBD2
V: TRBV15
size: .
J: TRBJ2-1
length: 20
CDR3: CATSRGVAARLAGGGNEQFF
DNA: TGTGCCACCAGCAGAGGTGTTGCGGCTCGACTCGCGGGGGGCGGGAATGAGCAGTTCTTC

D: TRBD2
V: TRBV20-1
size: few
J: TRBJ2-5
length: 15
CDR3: CSARGTSGNQETQYF
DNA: TGCAGTGCTAGAGGGACTAGCGGGAACCAAGAGACCCAGTACTTC

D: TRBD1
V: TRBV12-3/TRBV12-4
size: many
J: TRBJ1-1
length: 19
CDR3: CASRNPSDRGGKGNAEAFF
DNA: TGTGCCAGCAGAAACCCTTCCGACAGGGGGGGAAAAGGTAACGCTGAAGCTTTCTTT

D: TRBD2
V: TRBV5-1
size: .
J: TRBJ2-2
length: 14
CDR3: CASSLREGTGELFF
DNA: TGCGCCAGCAGCTTGAGGGAGGGGACCGGGGAGCTGTTTTTT

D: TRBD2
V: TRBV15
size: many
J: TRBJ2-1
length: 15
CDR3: CATSPERGAYNEQFF
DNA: TGTGCCACCAGCCCCGAGCGGGGGGCTTACAATGAGCAGTTCTTC